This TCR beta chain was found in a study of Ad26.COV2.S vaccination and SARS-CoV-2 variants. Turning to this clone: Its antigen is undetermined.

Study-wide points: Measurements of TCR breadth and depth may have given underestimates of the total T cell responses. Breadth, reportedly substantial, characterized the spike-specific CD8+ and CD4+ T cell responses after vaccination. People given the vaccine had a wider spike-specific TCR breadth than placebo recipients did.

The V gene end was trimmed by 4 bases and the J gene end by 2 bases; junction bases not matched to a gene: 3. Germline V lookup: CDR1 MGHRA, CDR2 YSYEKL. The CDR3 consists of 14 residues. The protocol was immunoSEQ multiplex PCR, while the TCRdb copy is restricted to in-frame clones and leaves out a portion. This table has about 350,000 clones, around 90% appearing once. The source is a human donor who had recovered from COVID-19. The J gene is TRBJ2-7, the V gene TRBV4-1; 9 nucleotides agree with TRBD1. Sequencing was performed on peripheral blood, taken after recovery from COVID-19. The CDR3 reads CASSRGTGTYEQYF. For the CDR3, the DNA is TGCGCCAGCAGCCGTGGGACAGGGACCTACGAGCAGTACTTC.